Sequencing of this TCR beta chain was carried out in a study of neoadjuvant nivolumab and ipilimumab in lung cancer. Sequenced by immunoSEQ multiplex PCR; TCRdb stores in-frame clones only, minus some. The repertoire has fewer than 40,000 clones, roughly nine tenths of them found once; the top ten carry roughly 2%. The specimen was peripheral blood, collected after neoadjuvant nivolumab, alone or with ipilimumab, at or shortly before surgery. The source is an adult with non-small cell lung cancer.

DNA for the CDR3: TGTGCCAGCAGCCTTAGGGGAGATGGCTACACCTTC. This encodes CASSLRGDGYTF. The chain joins TRBV7-8 to TRBJ1-2; a possible D gene is TRBD1 (5 bases). The CDR3 covers 12 residues. V lost 5 bases, J lost 6 bases, and 10 bases lay in between. The germline CDR1 and CDR2 sequences are SGHVS and FQNEAQ.